Here is one TCR beta chain with its context. Its antigen is undetermined. Indicated time point: sample taken at primary tumor resection. Samples came from 72 TRACERx patients with untreated early-stage lung cancer. Whole RNA came from tumor, nontumor lung or frozen PBMC and was sequenced without being sorted. The data were taken from a study of spatial heterogeneity in lung cancer. Study information: Strong correlation linked TCR transcript counts in tumor regions to a T cell module score derived from matched bulk RNA-seq. Overall study results and limits: Expanded alpha and beta TCR counts within tumors tracked tumor mutation counts.

Carried by each TCR cDNA molecule was a unique molecular identifier. MiXCR, applied by TCRdb to the 5' RACE reads, yields one record per CDR3 protein. The sample lists about 20,000 distinct CDR3 sequences, 15% to 20% occurring once. The receptor was derived from a female donor with early-stage non-small cell lung cancer. Material: lung tumor tissue, obtained at surgery.

CDR3 amino acids: CARRKDGTGGEYEQYF. CDR3 coding DNA: TGTGCAAGAAGAAAAGATGGGACAGGGGGCGAGTACGAGCAGTACTTC. The chain couples TRBV4-2 to TRBJ2-7; 12 positions agree with TRBD1. Looked up from germline, CDR1 is LGHNA and CDR2 is YNFKEQ. The CDR3 covers 16 residues.